A selection of T cell receptor beta chains follows, all from one sample in a study of neurological immune-mediated disorders. TCRdb used MiXCR to reprocess the 5' RACE reads, holding one entry per CDR3 protein. The sample has roughly 49,000 distinct CDR3 sequences; over 10% are singletons. The sequenced material came from PBMCs. These receptors originate from a male donor with HTLV-1-associated myelopathy (HAM/TSP). CDR3s leave out the opening cysteine and the closing phenylalanine or tryptophan. The D gene is left open where the match is weak.

cdr3_length: 13; d_call: TRBD2; v_call: TRBV20-1; j_call: TRBJ2-3; cdr3_aa: SARDREGPTDTQY
cdr3_length: 13; d_call: -; v_call: TRBV20-1; j_call: TRBJ2-5; cdr3_aa: SARFFEGGGETQY
cdr3_length: 10; d_call: -; v_call: TRBV3-2; j_call: TRBJ2-7; cdr3_aa: ASSQGPYEQY
cdr3_length: 11; d_call: -; v_call: TRBV7-7; j_call: TRBJ2-1; cdr3_aa: ASSLAHHNEQF
cdr3_length: 10; d_call: -; v_call: TRBV10-3; j_call: TRBJ2-2; cdr3_aa: ATATGVGELF
cdr3_length: 13; d_call: TRBD1; v_call: TRBV7-2; j_call: TRBJ2-7; cdr3_aa: ASSAPTGGRNEQY
cdr3_length: 8; d_call: TRBD1; v_call: TRBV20-1; j_call: TRBJ2-3; cdr3_aa: SAAGTGKY
cdr3_length: 13; d_call: -; v_call: TRBV5-1; j_call: TRBJ1-2; cdr3_aa: ASSLGPGTNYGYT
cdr3_length: 14; d_call: -; v_call: TRBV28; j_call: TRBJ1-5; cdr3_aa: ASSLKTRWGLVPQH
cdr3_length: 12; d_call: TRBD1; v_call: TRBV7-8; j_call: TRBJ2-3; cdr3_aa: ASSADRVADTQY
cdr3_length: 12; d_call: TRBD2; v_call: TRBV7-2; j_call: TRBJ2-3; cdr3_aa: ASSPPGGADTQY
cdr3_length: 14; d_call: TRBD1; v_call: TRBV12-3/TRBV12-4; j_call: TRBJ1-2; cdr3_aa: ASSSGQASANYGYT
cdr3_length: 11; d_call: -; v_call: TRBV12-3/TRBV12-4; j_call: TRBJ2-7; cdr3_aa: ASSLTSSYEQY
cdr3_length: 12; d_call: -; v_call: TRBV20-1; j_call: TRBJ2-1; cdr3_aa: SVHGLSAPNEQF
cdr3_length: 13; d_call: TRBD1; v_call: TRBV19; j_call: TRBJ1-6; cdr3_aa: ASSISGTVSSPLH
cdr3_length: 13; d_call: -; v_call: TRBV20-1; j_call: TRBJ1-4; cdr3_aa: SARNVGARNEKLL
cdr3_length: 17; d_call: TRBD2; v_call: TRBV12-3/TRBV12-4; j_call: TRBJ2-1; cdr3_aa: ASSPGTSGRISSYNEQF
cdr3_length: 11; d_call: -; v_call: TRBV6-5; j_call: TRBJ2-5; cdr3_aa: ASSNRRRETQY
cdr3_length: 12; d_call: -; v_call: TRBV5-1; j_call: TRBJ1-5; cdr3_aa: ASSLEGPNQPQH
cdr3_length: 12; d_call: -; v_call: TRBV7-2; j_call: TRBJ2-1; cdr3_aa: ASSYQGLDNEQF
cdr3_length: 13; d_call: TRBD1; v_call: TRBV7-2; j_call: TRBJ2-5; cdr3_aa: ASSSGTGEGETQY
cdr3_length: 14; d_call: TRBD1; v_call: TRBV5-1; j_call: TRBJ2-2; cdr3_aa: ASSLYDRADTGELF
cdr3_length: 10; d_call: -; v_call: TRBV21-1; j_call: TRBJ1-1; cdr3_aa: ASSKTDTEAF
cdr3_length: 15; d_call: TRBD2; v_call: TRBV24-1; j_call: TRBJ2-3; cdr3_aa: ATSDPPLAGGRDTQY
cdr3_length: 14; d_call: TRBD1; v_call: TRBV5-1; j_call: TRBJ2-3; cdr3_aa: ASTSLTGGGADTQY
cdr3_length: 10; d_call: -; v_call: TRBV20-1; j_call: TRBJ1-2; cdr3_aa: SAHQGNYGYT
cdr3_length: 13; d_call: TRBD2; v_call: TRBV5-1; j_call: TRBJ2-3; cdr3_aa: ASSRGGISTDTQY
cdr3_length: 13; d_call: -; v_call: TRBV9; j_call: TRBJ2-3; cdr3_aa: ASSPTGSPLDTQY
cdr3_length: 13; d_call: -; v_call: TRBV7-9; j_call: TRBJ2-2; cdr3_aa: ASSLGDRDSGELF
cdr3_length: 15; d_call: -; v_call: TRBV4-3; j_call: TRBJ1-4; cdr3_aa: ASSQLGEGSPNEKLF
cdr3_length: 14; d_call: TRBD1; v_call: TRBV7-8; j_call: TRBJ1-3; cdr3_aa: ASSQRTGGIGNTIY
cdr3_length: 11; d_call: -; v_call: TRBV20-1; j_call: TRBJ1-1; cdr3_aa: SARLVGAGEAF
cdr3_length: 11; d_call: -; v_call: TRBV12-3/TRBV12-4; j_call: TRBJ1-1; cdr3_aa: ASGASANTEAF
cdr3_length: 12; d_call: TRBD1; v_call: TRBV12-3/TRBV12-4; j_call: TRBJ1-5; cdr3_aa: ASSSGQGRQPQH
cdr3_length: 13; d_call: TRBD1; v_call: TRBV5-1; j_call: TRBJ1-1; cdr3_aa: ASSLAAGGFTEAF
cdr3_length: 11; d_call: TRBD1; v_call: TRBV20-1; j_call: TRBJ2-1; cdr3_aa: SAPGQGGNEQF
cdr3_length: 14; d_call: -; v_call: TRBV4-3; j_call: TRBJ1-5; cdr3_aa: ASSQEIGGYEKPQH
cdr3_length: 10; d_call: TRBD1; v_call: TRBV12-3/TRBV12-4; j_call: TRBJ2-7; cdr3_aa: ASSLTGEQQY
cdr3_length: 13; d_call: -; v_call: TRBV6-5; j_call: TRBJ2-7; cdr3_aa: ASRPVARLSYEQY
cdr3_length: 12; d_call: -; v_call: TRBV12-3/TRBV12-4; j_call: TRBJ2-5; cdr3_aa: ASSFGGQAETQY